These 22 T cell receptor beta chains share one sample of origin, sequenced in a study of blood T cells in healthy people across ages. Together with a sample-barcoded 5' primer, a J-beta primer mix was included in a second PCR lasting about 6 to 12 cycles. TCRdb independently ran MiXCR on the 5' RACE reads; one entry per CDR3 protein. The table has over a million distinct CDR3 sequences, 59% seen once. What was sequenced was blood. Source of these receptors: a man aged 18 to 29 in good health.

The V and J genes are TRBV6-5 and TRBJ2-5; 8 nucleotides align to TRBD2. Looked up from germline, CDR1 is MNHEY and CDR2 is SVGAGI. The V segment lost 6 bases and the J segment 5 bases; nucleotides outside the gene matches: 11. The CDR3 runs to 15 residues. The CDR3 nucleotides read TGTGCCAGCAGCCCTGACCAGCGGGGGTGGGAGACCCAGTACTTC. Translating gives CASSPDQRGWETQYF.

The rearrangement uses TRBV13 and TRBJ2-3; 9 nucleotides align to TRBD2. CDR1 is PRHDT, CDR2 FYEKMQ, per germline (reference sequence). The junction had 11 bases not matched to a gene; V was cut back by 3 bases and J by 10 bases. The CDR3 is made up of 15 amino acids. CDR3 nucleotides: TGTGCCAGCAGCTTCCTGACTAGCGGACAGGTGTCGCAGTATTTT. This encodes CASSFLTSGQVSQYF.

The chain is built from TRBV20-1 and TRBJ1-5; 7 bases map to TRBD1. The CDR3 is 15 amino acids. CDR1 and CDR2 from the germline V gene are DFQATT and SNEGSKA (reference sequence). The V segment lost 4 bases and the J segment 1 base; nucleotides outside the gene matches: 7. The CDR3 DNA sequence: TGCAGTGCTACAAGACAGGGTTTAAGCAATCAGCCCCAGCATTTT. It encodes CSATRQGLSNQPQHF.

CDR3 in amino acids: CASSLEMQGAHLETQYF. In DNA, the CDR3 is TGTGCCAGCAGCTTAGAGATGCAGGGGGCGCATTTAGAGACCCAGTACTTC. The genes are TRBV7-8 and TRBJ2-5; 8 positions match TRBD1. The CDR3 contains 17 residues. After removal of 1 base from V and 4 bases from J, the junction contained 11 bases not matched to a gene. Germline CDR1 SGHVS, CDR2 FQNEAQ.

The rearrangement uses TRBV27 and TRBJ2-7; 11 bases line up with TRBD2. J gave up 7 bases and V 10 bases, and 12 bases lay outside the gene matches. Germline CDR1 reads MNHEY; CDR2 reads SMNVEV (reference sequence). This CDR3 has 14 amino acids. The CDR3 nucleotides read TGTGCCACGAAGGTAGCGGGAGGGCCAGGAGAGCAGTACTTC. Protein sequence: CATKVAGGPGEQYF.

The rearrangement links TRBV27 to TRBJ1-2; D unresolved. The CDR3 covers 14 residues. The germline V gene encodes CDR1 MNHEY and CDR2 SMNVEV (reference sequence). V was pared by 5 bases and J by 4 bases, with 14 bases between. The CDR3 sequence is CASSPLLGGYGYTF. The CDR3 DNA follows: TGTGCCAGCAGTCCCCTTTTGGGTGGCTATGGCTACACCTTC.

The rearrangement uses TRBV5-1 and TRBJ2-6; 10 bases map to TRBD1. Per the germline V gene, CDR1 is SGHRS and CDR2 is YFSETQ. This CDR3 has 17 amino acids. The trim removed 2 bases at V and 4 bases at J, leaving 6 bases unmatched. The CDR3 coding sequence is TGCGCCAGCAGCTTCTCGGGACAGGGGACCGGGGCCAACGTCCTGACTTTC. Protein: CASSFSGQGTGANVLTF. The full variable domain, in which reference TRBV5-1 and TRBJ2-6 provide the parts outside the CDR3, is KAGVTQTPRYLIKTRGQQVTLSCSPISGHRSVSWYQQTPGQGLQFLFEYFSETQRNKGNFPGRFSGRQFSNSRSEMNVSTLELGDSALYLCASSFSGQGTGANVLTFGAGSRLTVL.

CDR3 in amino acids: CSVDEPRGAFF. In DNA, the CDR3 is TGCAGCGTTGACGAACCTAGGGGGGCTTTCTTT. The V gene is TRBV29-1, the J gene TRBJ1-1; D may be TRBD1 (6 bases). Germline V gene data show CDR1 as SQVTM and CDR2 as ANQGSEA. There are 11 residues in the CDR3. The V gene lost 3 bases and the J gene lost 11 bases, with 13 bases spanning the gap.

The sample holds a few counts of this clonotype. This chain joins TRBV4-2 and TRBJ2-7; TRBD2 matches at 7 bases. V trimming: 4 bases; J trimming: 7 bases; junction bases outside the gene matches: 4. This CDR3 has 12 amino acids. Germline assignment: CDR1 LGHNA and CDR2 YNFKEQ. CDR3 protein: CASSPGLDEQYF. DNA for the CDR3: TGTGCCAGCAGCCCTGGACTAGATGAGCAGTACTTC.

The rearrangement links TRBV6-2 or TRBV6-3 to TRBJ2-7; 9 bases align to TRBD1. The V gene's germline CDR1 is MNHEY and CDR2 SVGEGT. The CDR3 runs to 14 residues. The junction had 8 bases not matched to a gene; V was cut back by 5 bases and J by 6 bases. The CDR3 reads CASSGAGQGVEQYF. The CDR3 region has the DNA TGTGCCAGCAGTGGCGCGGGACAGGGAGTCGAGCAGTACTTC.

This sequence joins TRBV15 and TRBJ1-1; D gene ambiguous. CDR3 length equals 11 residues. With 0 bases removed from V and 11 bases from J, the gap between germline ends came to 7 bases. Per the germline V gene, CDR1 is LNHNV and CDR2 is YYDKDF (reference sequence). In DNA form, the CDR3 reads TGTGCCACCAGCAGAGATTATAGGGCTTTCTTT. This encodes CATSRDYRAFF.

The chain couples TRBV12-3 or TRBV12-4 to TRBJ1-3; 9 bases align to TRBD1. V was pared by 4 bases and J by 7 bases, with 5 bases of the junction left unmatched. The CDR3 covers 14 residues. As DNA, the CDR3 is TGTGCCAGCAGTTCCCGGGACAGGGACAACACCATATATTTT. Its protein is CASSSRDRDNTIYF.

This clonotype turned up a few times. This chain uses TRBV7-9 with TRBJ2-1, with 11 bases lining up with TRBD2. V lost 7 bases and J lost 3; bases outside the gene matches: 5. The CDR3 has 15 residues. Germline V gene data show CDR1 as SEHNR and CDR2 as FQNEAQ (reference sequence). DNA for the CDR3: TGTGCCAGCATGAATAGCGGGAGGGACTACAATGAGCAGTTCTTC. As protein: CASMNSGRDYNEQFF.

The chain carries TRBV7-9 and TRBJ2-7; 7 bases match TRBD1. The length of the CDR3 is 13 residues. The junction had 2 bases not matched to a gene; V was cut back by 6 bases and J by 0 bases. CDR1 SEHNR and CDR2 FQNEAQ come from the germline V gene (reference sequence). The CDR3 DNA sequence: TGTGCCAGCAGACAGGGGCCCTCCTACGAGCAGTACTTC. It is translated as CASRQGPSYEQYF.

This sequence joins TRBV28 and TRBJ1-2; TRBD1 matches 9 bases. The CDR3 runs to 18 residues. CDR1 and CDR2 from the germline V gene are MDHEN and SYDVKM. J lost 3 bases, V lost 1 base, and 12 bases had no gene match. As DNA, the CDR3 is TGTGCCAGCAGTTTATATACTGATCCGGGACAGGGACACTATGGCTACACCTTC. This codes for CASSLYTDPGQGHYGYTF.

This clonotype was picked up a small number of times. This rearrangement joins TRBV7-2 to TRBJ2-1, with D maybe TRBD1 (6 bases). The length of the CDR3 is 15 residues. Trimming left V 0 bases short and J 5 bases short, with 11 bases between. Germline CDR1 is SGHTA and CDR2 is FQGNSA. The CDR3 loop reads CASSLAGAEHNEQFF. The CDR3 DNA reads as TGTGCCAGCAGCTTAGCGGGGGCGGAGCACAATGAGCAGTTCTTC.

CDR3 nucleotides: TGTGCCATCAGTGACACGAACACCGGGGAGCTGTTTTTT. Protein: CAISDTNTGELFF. The chain couples TRBV10-3 to TRBJ2-2; D remains ambiguous. This CDR3 has 13 amino acids. CDR1 ENHRY and CDR2 SYGVKD come from the germline V gene. The germline V and J ends were trimmed by 3 bases and 0 bases, with 2 bases remaining between them.

The chain joins TRBV20-1 to TRBJ1-6; D not resolved. V was clipped by 0 bases and J by 4 bases, with 13 bases between them. The germline gives CDR1 DFQATT, CDR2 SNEGSKA (reference sequence). The CDR3 totals 16 residues. This chain's CDR3 is CSAREERLGYNSPLHF. The DNA of the CDR3 is TGCAGTGCTAGAGAAGAACGTTTGGGTTATAATTCACCCCTCCACTTT.

This clonotype is a singleton in its sample. V usage is TRBV5-1 and J usage is TRBJ2-1; either TRBD1 or TRBD2 may supply D (5 bases each). Germline values: CDR1 SGHRS, CDR2 YFSETQ. The CDR3 is made up of 15 amino acids. The V gene lost 4 bases and the J gene lost 0 bases, with 11 bases spanning the gap. The CDR3 is CASSRDQPSYNEQFF. CDR3 bases: TGCGCCAGCAGCAGGGACCAACCCTCCTACAATGAGCAGTTCTTC. Full variable domain (missing parts from reference TRBV5-1 and TRBJ2-1): KAGVTQTPRYLIKTRGQQVTLSCSPISGHRSVSWYQQTPGQGLQFLFEYFSETQRNKGNFPGRFSGRQFSNSRSEMNVSTLELGDSALYLCASSRDQPSYNEQFFGPGTRLTVL.

This clonotype has only a few counts. The V call is TRBV5-5, the J call TRBJ2-5, with a possible D match to TRBD2 (5 bases). This CDR3 is built from 13 residues. Per germline, CDR1 SGHKS and CDR2 YYEKEE (reference sequence). Trimming cost V 5 bases and J 5 bases, with 13 bases left between them. The CDR3 nucleotides read TGTGCCAGCAGTTTAGCGCCGCTCGAGACCCAGTACTTC. Amino acid sequence: CASSLAPLETQYF.

This clonotype has just one count. This chain uses TRBV29-1 with TRBJ1-2; no clear D. CDR1 and CDR2 from the germline V gene are SQVTM and ANQGSEA. The length of the CDR3 is 15 residues. This chain's CDR3 is CTNDGSLPLSYGYTF. DNA of the CDR3: TGCACCAACGATGGGTCATTGCCTCTTAGCTATGGCTACACCTTC.

There are a few counts of this clonotype. This chain uses TRBV12-3 or TRBV12-4 with TRBJ2-5, with 8 bases fitting TRBD1. The trim removed 5 bases at V and 3 bases at J, leaving 8 bases unmatched. The CDR3 loop spans 15 amino acids. For the CDR3, the DNA is TGTGCCAGCAGTGGTTTGCAGGACAGGGAAGAGACCCAGTACTTC. This gives the protein CASSGLQDREETQYF.